This T cell receptor beta chain was recorded in a study of CD8 T cells in ankylosing spondylitis (dated by TCRdb to about 2017). In terms of the full investigation: T cell receptor beta repertoires were profiled in healthy donors and ankylosing spondylitis patients so that disease-linked TCR variants could be found. The whole study cohort included 108 healthy donors and around 25 ankylosing spondylitis patients. Samples of peripheral blood were taken, and for ankylosing spondylitis patients, synovial fluid was collected as well. Overall results and qualifications from the work: Blood from ankylosing spondylitis patients appeared to be characterized by a TCR beta motif made up of several highly homologous amino acid variants. Some TCR beta motif variants had previously been reported in synovial fluid and blood of reactive arthritis patients, which suggested common disease-initiation mechanisms. In peripheral blood, the disease-linked clones were found at relatively low frequencies and had a CD8+ phenotype. Significant enrichment of the disease-linked clones was reported in matched synovial fluid samples from ankylosing spondylitis patients.

Sequencing was performed on an Illumina HiSeq 2500. Quantitative 5'-RACE with molecular barcodes was the method used to prepare the TCR beta libraries. The authors' pipeline ran thus. Disease-linked TCR variants were identified with a new computational method built on a probabilistic model of VDJ rearrangement. Starting from the raw public reads, TCRdb applied fastp trimming at Q25, assembled clones with MiXCR and retained in-frame beta chains. Rows matching on CDR3 protein sequence are summarized as one entry with the most common DNA and genes. Clone size and V and J calls follow TCRdb, not the original study. Counted in this sample were under 450,000 distinct CDR3 sequences; roughly 22% of them appeared once. Jointly, the top ten make up 10% to 15% of the sample. This clonotype was detected only a few times. Its antigen has not been determined. There are no base qualities to consult, and no much larger clone falls within one base.

Sequences MGHRA (CDR1) and YSYEKL (CDR2) are obtained from the germline V gene. The CDR3 sequence holds 17 residues, the cysteine and phenylalanine included. Just CDR3 DNA is preserved here, 51 bases in frame from base 1. The junction carries 17 bases between V and J, which are trimmed by 0 bases and 3 bases respectively. The sequencing input was blood, either unsorted or a sorted T cell fraction (not recorded which). The TCR originated in a male donor with ankylosing spondylitis or in good health (not recorded which). The chain employs TRBV4-1 and TRBJ1-2; no D gene can be assigned with confidence. The sequenced DNA: TGCGCCAGCAGCCAAGATCCAGGCGCAGCAGCCGACTATGGCTACACCTTC. Its translation reads: CASSQDPGAAADYGYTF.